Below, 10 T cell receptor beta chains from the same sample are listed, as sequenced in a study of blood T cell repertoires in COVID-19. TCRdb's copy holds only in-frame clones and misses some; the assay was immunoSEQ multiplex PCR. The sample comprises about 190,000 clones, around 77% of which are singletons, and approximately 15% rests with the top ten. The sequenced material came from peripheral blood. The receptors here all came from a man in his 60s with active or convalescent COVID-19.

This chain links TRBV24-1 with TRBJ2-2; possibly TRBD2 for D (5 bases). CDR3 length: 16 residues. V was trimmed by 2 bases and J by 5 bases, leaving 14 bases between them. The germline V gene encodes CDR1 KGHDR and CDR2 SFDVKD. CDR3 loop: CATSDWGELRTGELFF. The CDR3 DNA sequence: TGTGCCACCAGTGATTGGGGAGAGCTGCGGACCGGGGAGCTGTTTTTT.

This chain uses TRBV5-4 with TRBJ2-1; 7 bases are a match to TRBD2. This CDR3 has 15 amino acids. V dropped 4 bases and J dropped 7; count of bases not matched to a gene: 11. Germline assignment: CDR1 SGHNT and CDR2 YYREEE (reference sequence). The CDR3 DNA reads as TGTGCCAGCAGCCAGGGCGGGAGTGGGAGTAATGAGCAGTTCTTC. This gives the protein CASSQGGSGSNEQFF.

The gene calls are TRBV30 and TRBJ1-1; 7 bases are a match to TRBD1. CDR1 and CDR2 (germline): GTSNPN, SVGIG (reference sequence). V trimming: 4 bases; J trimming: 5 bases; junction bases outside the gene matches: 4. This CDR3 comprises 12 residues. The CDR3 protein is CAWMEQGTEAFF. CDR3 sequence (DNA): TGTGCCTGGATGGAACAGGGGACTGAAGCTTTCTTT.

J is TRBJ2-3 and V is TRBV20-1; TRBD2 is a possible D gene (5 bases). Germline V gene data show CDR1 as DFQATT and CDR2 as SNEGSKA (reference sequence). Between the trimmed V and J ends, which lost 6 bases and 11 bases, there was a span of 15 bases. CDR3 length equals 11 residues. The CDR3 coding sequence is TGCAGTGCCAACGGAGGAGTTAAGCAGTATTTT. Translated, it gives CSANGGVKQYF.

Ten or more counts support this clone. V usage is TRBV6-2 or TRBV6-3 and J usage is TRBJ1-1; 10 bases fit TRBD1. CDR1 and CDR2 (germline): MNHEY, SVGEGT. This CDR3 is 15 amino acids long. V lost 5 bases and J lost 3; bases outside the gene matches: 6. The CDR3 DNA sequence: TGTGCCAGCAGTCCCTGGACAGGGGGAGACACTGAAGCTTTCTTT. Residues: CASSPWTGGDTEAFF.

This chain links TRBV11-2 with TRBJ2-7, with 12 positions matching TRBD2. Germline values: CDR1 SGHAT, CDR2 FQNNGV. The length of the CDR3 is 15 residues. J lost 5 bases, V lost 5 bases, and 7 bases had no gene match. The CDR3 DNA is TGTGCCAGCAGCAACCTAGCGGGAGGGTCCAACGAGCAGTACTTC. This gives the protein CASSNLAGGSNEQYF.

This chain connects TRBV14 to TRBJ2-7, with TRBD1 identical over 10 bases. V lost 5 bases, J lost 3 bases, and 1 base stayed unmatched. CDR1 and CDR2 from the germline V gene are SGHDN and FVKESK. The CDR3 runs 13 residues. The DNA of the CDR3 is TGTGCCAGCAGCAGGACAGGGGGCTACGAGCAGTACTTC. It yields the protein CASSRTGGYEQYF. Based on the CDR3 plus reference TRBV14 and TRBJ2-7, the full variable domain is EAGVTQFPSHSVIEKGQTVTLRCDPISGHDNLYWYRRVMGKEIKFLLHFVKESKQDESGMPNNRFLAERTGGTYSTLKVQPAELEDSGVYFCASSRTGGYEQYFGPGTRLTVT.

V and J are TRBV21-1 and TRBJ2-2; the DNA was not used to check the table's D call, TRBD2. TRBV21-1 is listed as a pseudogene. The CDR3 contains 17 residues. The CDR3 loop is CASSLPGLAGETGELFF. As DNA, the CDR3 is TGTGCCAGCAGCCTCCCGGGACTAGCGGGAGAGACCGGGGAGCTGTTTTTT.

This chain joins TRBV10-3 and TRBJ1-4; 9 positions match TRBD1. The CDR3 loop spans 16 amino acids. V was pared by 0 bases and J by 8 bases, with 7 bases of the junction left unmatched. CDR1 ENHRY and CDR2 SYGVKD come from the germline V gene. The CDR3 DNA sequence: TGTGCCATCAGTGAGTCGCCGGGACAGGGATCCGAAAAACTGTTTTTT. Translated: CAISESPGQGSEKLFF.

The rearrangement links TRBV6-6 to TRBJ1-2; D possibly corresponds to TRBD1 (5 bases). This CDR3 contains 13 residues. The germline V and J ends were trimmed by 0 bases and 8 bases, with 10 bases remaining between them. CDR1 and CDR2 from the germline V gene are MNHNY and SVGAGI (reference sequence). CDR3 in amino acids: CASSYSRGEGYTF. The CDR3 nucleotides read TGTGCCAGCAGTTACTCGCGGGGGGAGGGCTACACCTTC.